These 22 T cell receptor beta chains originate from one sample sequenced in a study of CD8 T cells in Susac syndrome. Reverse transcription used roughly 0.5 to 1 ug RNA and random hexamers. TCRdb processed the immunoSEQ multiplex PCR reads anew with MiXCR; each CDR3 protein has one entry. The top ten clones hold about 0.12% of a sample with roughly 120,000 distinct CDR3 sequences, around 94% of them seen once. Sequenced: CD4+ T cells from PBMCs. The receptors shown here come from a human donor with multiple sclerosis.

The chain has TRBV4-3 and TRBJ2-2; 7 bases map to TRBD1. This CDR3 is 16 amino acids long. Unmatched junction bases numbered 12, after V lost 4 bases and J lost 7 bases. Germline V lookup: CDR1 LGHNA, CDR2 YSLEER. As DNA, the CDR3 is TGCGCCAGCAGCCCTCAGGGGGTGGGGGCTGGCGGGGAGCTGTTTTTT. Encoded protein: CASSPQGVGAGGELFF.

This clonotype was observed once. This sequence joins TRBV7-2 and TRBJ1-1; TRBD1 is a possible D gene (5 bases). The CDR3 has 13 residues. V was clipped by 5 bases and J by 4 bases, with 11 bases between them. Per germline, CDR1 SGHTA and CDR2 FQGNSA. The CDR3 sequence: CASSLTAPTEAFF. The CDR3 nucleotides read TGTGCCAGCAGCCTGACAGCGCCCACTGAAGCTTTCTTT.

The chain recombines TRBV11-2 with TRBJ1-2; D might be TRBD1 (5 bases). Germline V gene sequence: CDR1 SGHAT, CDR2 FQNNGV. The CDR3 loop spans 12 amino acids. Trimming took 5 bases from V and 8 from J, leaving 12 bases between them. CDR3 in DNA: TGTGCCAGCAGCCCGACAGAGAGGGGCTACACCTTC. Translated, it gives CASSPTERGYTF.

The chain combines TRBV6-5 with TRBJ2-1, with 9 bases matching TRBD1. The V gene end was trimmed by 6 bases and the J gene end by 4 bases; junction bases not matched to a gene: 7. Germline CDR1 and CDR2: MNHEY and SVGAGI. The CDR3 is made up of 15 amino acids. The CDR3 DNA reads as TGTGCCAGCAGACCCCGGGACAGGGCTTACAATGAGCAGTTCTTC. Amino acid sequence: CASRPRDRAYNEQFF.

The V gene is TRBV6-1, the J gene TRBJ2-5; 13 bases fit TRBD2. CDR1 is MNHNS and CDR2 is SASEGT in the germline V gene. This CDR3 is 16 amino acids long. Trimming took 4 bases from V and 5 from J; bases not matched to a gene: 7. As DNA, the CDR3 is TGTGCCAGCAGTGTCTTGGGACTAGCGGGGCGGGAGACCCAGTACTTC. As protein: CASSVLGLAGRETQYF.

The chain is built from TRBV11-1 and TRBJ2-5, with D perhaps TRBD1 or TRBD2 (5 bases each). CDR3 length: 14 amino acids. Germline CDR1 is SGHAT and CDR2 is FQDESV (reference sequence). V was shortened by 5 bases and J by 5 bases, with 15 bases between the two germline ends. For the CDR3, the DNA is TGTGCCAGCAGCGGAACCGGGACCCTGGAGACCCAGTACTTC. Translating it yields CASSGTGTLETQYF.

The CDR3 region has the DNA TGTGCCAGCAGTTTAGATGACCGTGGCTACACCTTC. It encodes CASSLDDRGYTF. The chain combines TRBV12-3 or TRBV12-4 with TRBJ1-2; D is uncertain. This CDR3 has 12 amino acids. V was cut by 1 base and J by 7 bases, with 7 bases left in between.

The gene calls are TRBV18 and TRBJ2-7; TRBD1 matches 7 bases. The germline V gene encodes CDR1 KGHSH and CDR2 LQKENI. CDR3 length: 16 amino acids. After removal of 5 bases from V and 1 base from J, the junction contained 11 bases not matched to a gene. The CDR3 region has the DNA TGTGCCAGCTCATCGAGTCCGGGACAGAGTTCCTACGAGCAGTACTTC. This encodes CASSSSPGQSSYEQYF.

The chain is built from TRBV7-2 and TRBJ1-5; the D gene is possibly TRBD1 (5 bases). CDR1 and CDR2 (germline): SGHTA, FQGNSA. Trimming cost V 1 base and J 6 bases, with 19 bases left between them. CDR3 length: 17 residues. CDR3 in amino acids: CASSLGHPARVGQPQHF. In DNA, the CDR3 is TGTGCCAGCAGCTTAGGCCATCCCGCCAGGGTCGGTCAGCCCCAGCATTTT.

The chain carries TRBV18 and TRBJ2-7; tentatively, D is TRBD2 (5 bases). The CDR3 consists of 17 residues. Trimming stripped 2 bases from V and 3 bases from J, with 20 bases between. CDR1 is KGHSH, CDR2 LQKENI, per germline. CDR3 DNA: TGTGCCAGCTCACCAAGGTCTAGCCCTGCACTTTTCTACGAGCAGTACTTC. This gives the protein CASSPRSSPALFYEQYF.

The chain recombines TRBV6-5 with TRBJ1-2; 8 bases agree with TRBD1. Germline values: CDR1 MNHEY, CDR2 SVGAGI. This CDR3 region has 15 residues. V shed 2 bases and J 8 bases; nucleotides not matched to a gene: 10. The CDR3 loop is CASSYTQGTGGGYTF. The CDR3 DNA follows: TGTGCCAGCAGTTACACCCAAGGGACAGGAGGAGGCTACACCTTC.

V and J are TRBV2 and TRBJ2-1, with D possibly TRBD1 on 6 matching bases. This CDR3 contains 13 residues. Per the germline V gene, CDR1 is SNHLY and CDR2 is FYNNEI. V lost 7 bases, J lost 6 bases, and 13 bases lay in between. The DNA for the CDR3 is TGTGCCAGCATTTTTGCAGGGGTCAATGAGCAGTTCTTC. Translation gives CASIFAGVNEQFF.

The chain joins TRBV29-1 to TRBJ2-1, with a possible D match to TRBD1 (6 bases). Trimming left V 7 bases short and J 2 bases short, with 9 bases between. Per germline, CDR1 SQVTM and CDR2 ANQGSEA. The CDR3 has 12 amino acids. The CDR3 spells CSARDTYNEQFF. The DNA for the CDR3 is TGCAGCGCCCGGGACACCTACAATGAGCAGTTCTTC.

This chain links TRBV2 with TRBJ2-5; D possibly corresponds to TRBD1 (5 bases). The germline V gene encodes CDR1 SNHLY and CDR2 FYNNEI. This CDR3 is built from 10 residues. V lost 6 bases to trimming and J lost 13 bases, with 12 bases between them. In DNA, the CDR3 is TGTGCCAGCAGCCAAAGGACACTGTACTTC. This encodes CASSQRTLYF.

The chain carries TRBV10-3 and TRBJ1-6; D is unclear. The CDR3 runs 14 residues. Trimming shortened V by 3 bases and J by 14 bases, and 17 bases separated the two germline ends. The germline gives CDR1 ENHRY, CDR2 SYGVKD. The CDR3 reads CAISDSVKRSTLHF. Here the CDR3 DNA reads TGTGCCATCAGTGATAGCGTGAAAAGGTCCACCCTCCACTTT.

The rearrangement links TRBV5-1 to TRBJ1-4, with 9 bases aligning to TRBD1. Losses at the gene ends were 6 bases for V and 5 bases for J; bases not matched to a gene: 8. CDR1 is SGHRS, CDR2 YFSETQ, per germline. CDR3 size: 15 residues. The CDR3 nucleotides are TGCGCCAGCAATCGGGGACAGGGACACAATGAAAAACTGTTTTTT. It encodes CASNRGQGHNEKLFF.

This sequence joins TRBV12-3 or TRBV12-4 and TRBJ1-2; D call uncertain. Trimming stripped 6 bases from V and 8 bases from J, with 13 bases between. The CDR3 loop spans 12 amino acids. The CDR3 nucleotides read TGTGCCAGCAGCAGGATCTCCGGAGGCTACACCTTC. Translated, it gives CASSRISGGYTF.

The chain links TRBV4-1 to TRBJ1-2, with 7 nucleotides matching TRBD1. With V trimmed by 4 bases and J by 8 bases, 4 bases remained unmatched. The germline CDR1 and CDR2 sequences are MGHRA and YSYEKL. The CDR3 spans 12 residues. As DNA, the CDR3 is TGCGCCAGCAGCCCGACAGGGAGGGGCTACACCTTC. Translated: CASSPTGRGYTF.

This rearrangement joins TRBV4-2 to TRBJ1-1; no definite D call. V lost 4 bases and J lost 1, with 13 bases in between. The CDR3 has 15 amino acids. Germline-derived CDR1 and CDR2 are LGHNA and YNFKEQ. This CDR3 is CASSPEGGPNTEAFF. The CDR3 region has the DNA TGTGCCAGCAGCCCCGAGGGAGGGCCGAACACTGAAGCTTTCTTT.

This sequence joins TRBV7-2 and TRBJ1-2, with 7 nucleotides matching TRBD1. CDR3 length: 16 residues. The germline V gene encodes CDR1 SGHTA and CDR2 FQGNSA. Unmatched junction bases numbered 11, after V lost 6 bases and J lost 1 base. CDR3 region: CASRKPQGPLNYGYTF. CDR3 in DNA: TGTGCCAGCAGAAAACCACAGGGGCCCCTTAACTATGGCTACACCTTC. Full variable domain (rest looked up from reference TRBV7-2 and TRBJ1-2): GAGVSQSPSNKVTEKGKDVELRCDPISGHTALYWYRQSLGQGLEFLIYFQGNSAPDKSGLPSDRFSAERTGGSVSTLTIQRTQQEDSAVYLCASRKPQGPLNYGYTFGSGTRLTVV.

The chain uses TRBV7-2 and TRBJ1-2, with 8 bases that match TRBD1. With V trimmed by 3 bases and J by 4 bases, 4 bases remained unmatched. This CDR3 is built from 14 residues. Germline CDR1 SGHTA, CDR2 FQGNSA. CDR3 sequence: CASSFGQGRYGYTF. CDR3 DNA: TGTGCCAGCAGCTTTGGACAGGGTCGCTATGGCTACACCTTC.

The V call is TRBV7-6, the J call TRBJ1-1; no definite D call. The CDR3 spans 13 residues. Looked up from germline, CDR1 is SGHVS and CDR2 is FNYEAQ. V was trimmed by 6 bases and J by 0 bases, leaving 8 bases between them. Here the CDR3 reads CASRAGMNTEAFF. In nucleotides, the CDR3 is TGTGCCAGCAGGGCCGGAATGAACACTGAAGCTTTCTTT. Full variable domain (outside the CDR3, taken from reference TRBV7-6 and TRBJ1-1): GAGVSQSPRYKVTKRGQDVALRCDPISGHVSLYWYRQALGQGPEFLTYFNYEAQQDKSGLPNDRFSAERPEGSISTLTIQRTEQRDSAMYRCASRAGMNTEAFFGQGTRLTVV.